This T cell receptor beta chain came from a study of blood T cell repertoires in COVID-19. Overall study: The United States, Italy and Spain provided the acute and convalescent COVID-19 samples.

In the source study's methods: From reference gene primer amplification, estimates of nucleated cell counts were derived. The table came from immunoSEQ multiplex PCR; TCRdb's copy has only in-frame clones and leaves some out. That table gives V, J and clone size, and the DNA gave D and trimming. The sample yields about 220,000 clones, about 85% seen once. About this clone: Additional DNA sequences in this sample encode the identical CDR3.

Sequencing was done on a sample of peripheral blood. This clonotype was sampled from a man aged 45-65 years who had recovered from COVID-19.

CDR3 coding DNA: TGTGCCAGCTCACGAACAGGGGGTAACACTGAAGCTTTCTTT. This encodes CASSRTGGNTEAFF. The chain recombines TRBV18 with TRBJ1-1, with 8 bases aligning to TRBD1. Germline loops: CDR1 KGHSH, CDR2 LQKENI. This CDR3 has 14 amino acids. V was clipped by 4 bases and J by 2 bases; unmatched bases: 3.